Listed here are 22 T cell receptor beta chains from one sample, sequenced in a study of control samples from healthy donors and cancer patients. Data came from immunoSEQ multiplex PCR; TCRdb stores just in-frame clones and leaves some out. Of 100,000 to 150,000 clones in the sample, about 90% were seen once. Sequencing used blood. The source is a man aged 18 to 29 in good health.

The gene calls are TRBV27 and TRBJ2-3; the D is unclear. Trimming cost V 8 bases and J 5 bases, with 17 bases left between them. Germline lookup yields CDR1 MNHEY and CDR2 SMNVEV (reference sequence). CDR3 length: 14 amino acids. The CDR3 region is CASHRSHVQDTQYF. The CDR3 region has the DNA TGTGCCAGCCACCGCTCTCACGTGCAAGATACGCAGTATTTT.

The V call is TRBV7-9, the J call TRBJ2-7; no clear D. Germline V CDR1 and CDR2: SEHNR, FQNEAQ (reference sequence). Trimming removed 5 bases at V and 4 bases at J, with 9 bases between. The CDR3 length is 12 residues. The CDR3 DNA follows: TGTGCCAGCAGCCCCACGGTATACGAGCAGTACTTC. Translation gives CASSPTVYEQYF.

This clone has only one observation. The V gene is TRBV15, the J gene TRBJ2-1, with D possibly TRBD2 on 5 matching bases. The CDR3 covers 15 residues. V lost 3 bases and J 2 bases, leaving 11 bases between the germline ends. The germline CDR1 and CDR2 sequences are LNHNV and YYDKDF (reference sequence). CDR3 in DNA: TGTGCCACCAGCAGTCTCGGGGAGCCCTACAATGAGCAGTTCTTC. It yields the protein CATSSLGEPYNEQFF.

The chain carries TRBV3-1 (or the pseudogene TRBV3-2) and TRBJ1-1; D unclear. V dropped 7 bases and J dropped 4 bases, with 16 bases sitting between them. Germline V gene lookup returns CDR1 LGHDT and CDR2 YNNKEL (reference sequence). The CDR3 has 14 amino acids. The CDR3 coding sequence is TGTGCCAGCACCAAAAACACGCTTGTCACTGAAGCTTTCTTT. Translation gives CASTKNTLVTEAFF.

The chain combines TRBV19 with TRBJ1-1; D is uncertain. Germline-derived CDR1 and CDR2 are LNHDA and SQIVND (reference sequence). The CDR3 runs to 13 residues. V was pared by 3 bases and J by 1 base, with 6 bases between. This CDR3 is CASSMVTNTEAFF. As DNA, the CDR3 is TGTGCCAGTAGTATGGTTACGAACACTGAAGCTTTCTTT. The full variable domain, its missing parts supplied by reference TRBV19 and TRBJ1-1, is DGGITQSPKYLFRKEGQNVTLSCEQNLNHDAMYWYRQDPGQGLRLIYYSQIVNDFQKGDIAEGYSVSREKKESFPLTVTSAQKNPTAFYLCASSMVTNTEAFFGQGTRLTVV.

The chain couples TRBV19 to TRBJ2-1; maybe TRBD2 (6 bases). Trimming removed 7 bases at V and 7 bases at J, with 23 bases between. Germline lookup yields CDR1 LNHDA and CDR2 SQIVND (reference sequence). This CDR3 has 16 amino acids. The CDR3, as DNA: TGTGCCAGTACCTCATGGGGGGATTTAGGAGTGAATGAGCAGTTCTTC. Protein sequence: CASTSWGDLGVNEQFF. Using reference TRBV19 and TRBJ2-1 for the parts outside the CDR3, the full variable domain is DGGITQSPKYLFRKEGQNVTLSCEQNLNHDAMYWYRQDPGQGLRLIYYSQIVNDFQKGDIAEGYSVSREKKESFPLTVTSAQKNPTAFYLCASTSWGDLGVNEQFFGPGTRLTVL.

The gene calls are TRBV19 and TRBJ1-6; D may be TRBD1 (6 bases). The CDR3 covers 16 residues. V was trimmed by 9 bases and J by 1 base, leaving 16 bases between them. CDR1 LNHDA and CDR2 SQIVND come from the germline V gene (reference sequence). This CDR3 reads CASRHRDVSYNSPLHF. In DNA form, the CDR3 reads TGTGCCAGCCGCCACAGGGACGTGTCCTATAATTCACCCCTCCACTTT.

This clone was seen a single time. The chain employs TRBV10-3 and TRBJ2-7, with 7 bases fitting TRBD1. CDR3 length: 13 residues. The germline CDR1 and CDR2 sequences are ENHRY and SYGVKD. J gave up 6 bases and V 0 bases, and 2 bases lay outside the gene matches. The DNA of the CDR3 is TGTGCCATCAGTGAGTCGAACAGGGGCGAGCAGTACTTC. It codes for CAISESNRGEQYF.

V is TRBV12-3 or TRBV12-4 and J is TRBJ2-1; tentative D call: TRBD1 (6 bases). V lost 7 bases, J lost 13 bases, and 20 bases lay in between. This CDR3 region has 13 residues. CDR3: CASTIGPGEIQFF. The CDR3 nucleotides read TGTGCCAGCACTATCGGTCCAGGGGAGATCCAGTTCTTC.

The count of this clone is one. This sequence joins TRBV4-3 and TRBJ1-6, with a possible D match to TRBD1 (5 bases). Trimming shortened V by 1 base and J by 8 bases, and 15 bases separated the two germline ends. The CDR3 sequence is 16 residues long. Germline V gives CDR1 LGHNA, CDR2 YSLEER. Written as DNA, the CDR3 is TGCGCCAGCAGCCAAGGGTCAAGGGGACGGGATTCACCCCTCCACTTT. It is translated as CASSQGSRGRDSPLHF.

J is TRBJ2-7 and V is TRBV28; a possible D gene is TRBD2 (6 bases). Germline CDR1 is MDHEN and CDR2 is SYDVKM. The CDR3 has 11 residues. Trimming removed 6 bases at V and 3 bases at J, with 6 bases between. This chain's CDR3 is CASRGGYEQYF. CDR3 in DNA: TGTGCCAGCAGGGGGGGCTACGAGCAGTACTTC.

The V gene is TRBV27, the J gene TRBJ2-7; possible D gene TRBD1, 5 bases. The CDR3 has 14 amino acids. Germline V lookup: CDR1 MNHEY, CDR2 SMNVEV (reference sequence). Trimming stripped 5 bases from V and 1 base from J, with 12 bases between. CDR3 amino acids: CASSLSTVSYEQYF. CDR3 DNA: TGTGCCAGCAGTCTCTCGACAGTATCCTACGAGCAGTACTTC.

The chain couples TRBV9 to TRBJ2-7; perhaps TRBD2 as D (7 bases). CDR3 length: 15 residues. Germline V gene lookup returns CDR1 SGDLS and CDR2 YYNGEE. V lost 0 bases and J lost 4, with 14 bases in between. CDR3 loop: CASSVEGGQGYEQYF. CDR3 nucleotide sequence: TGTGCCAGCAGCGTAGAGGGGGGGCAAGGGTACGAGCAGTACTTC.

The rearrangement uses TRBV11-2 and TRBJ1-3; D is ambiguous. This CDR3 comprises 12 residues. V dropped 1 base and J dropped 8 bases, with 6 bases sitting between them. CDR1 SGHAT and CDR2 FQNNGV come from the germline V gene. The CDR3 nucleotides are TGTGCCAGCAGCTTAGTCGGAGACACCATATATTTT. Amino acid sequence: CASSLVGDTIYF.

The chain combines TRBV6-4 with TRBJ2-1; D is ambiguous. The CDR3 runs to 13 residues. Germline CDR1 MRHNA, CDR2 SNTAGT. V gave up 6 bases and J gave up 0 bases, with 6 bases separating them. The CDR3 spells CASSASSYNEQFF. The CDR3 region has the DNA TGTGCCAGCAGCGCTAGCTCCTACAATGAGCAGTTCTTC.

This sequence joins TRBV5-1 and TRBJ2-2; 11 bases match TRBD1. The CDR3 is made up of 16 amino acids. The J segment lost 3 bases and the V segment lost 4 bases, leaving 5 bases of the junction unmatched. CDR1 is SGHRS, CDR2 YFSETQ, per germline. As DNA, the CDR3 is TGCGCCAGCAGCATCGAGGGACAGGGGGACACCGGGGAGCTGTTTTTT. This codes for CASSIEGQGDTGELFF.

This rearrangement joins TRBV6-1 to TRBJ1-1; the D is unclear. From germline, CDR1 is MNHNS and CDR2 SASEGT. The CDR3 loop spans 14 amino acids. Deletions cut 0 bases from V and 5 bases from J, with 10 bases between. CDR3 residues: CASSEAGKRTEAFF. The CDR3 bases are TGTGCCAGCAGTGAAGCGGGGAAGAGAACTGAAGCTTTCTTT.

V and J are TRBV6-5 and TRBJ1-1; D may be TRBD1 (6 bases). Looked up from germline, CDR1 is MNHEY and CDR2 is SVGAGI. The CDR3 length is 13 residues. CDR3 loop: CATGMFMNTEAFF. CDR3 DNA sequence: TGTGCGACAGGCATGTTCATGAACACTGAAGCTTTCTTT.

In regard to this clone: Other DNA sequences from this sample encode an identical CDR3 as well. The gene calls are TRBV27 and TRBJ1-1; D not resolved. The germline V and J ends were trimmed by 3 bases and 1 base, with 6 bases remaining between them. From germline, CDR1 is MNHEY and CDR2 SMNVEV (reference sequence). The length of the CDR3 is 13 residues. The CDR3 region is CASSFGGNTEAFF. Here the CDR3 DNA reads TGTGCCAGCAGTTTTGGCGGGAACACTGAAGCTTTCTTT.

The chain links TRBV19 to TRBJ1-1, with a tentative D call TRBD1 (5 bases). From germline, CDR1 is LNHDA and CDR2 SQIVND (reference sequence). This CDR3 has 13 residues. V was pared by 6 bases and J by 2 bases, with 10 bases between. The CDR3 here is CASRIQANTEAFF. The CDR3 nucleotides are TGTGCCAGTAGAATACAGGCCAACACTGAAGCTTTCTTT.

CDR3 sequence reads: CASSEQGRDTEAFF. The CDR3 nucleotides are TGTGCCAGCAGTGAACAGGGAAGGGACACTGAAGCTTTCTTT. The rearrangement uses TRBV25-1 and TRBJ1-1; D might be TRBD1 (5 bases). The CDR3 totals 14 residues. V shed 2 bases and J shed 3 bases, with 10 bases lying between them. The germline CDR1 and CDR2 sequences are MGHDK and SYGVNS.

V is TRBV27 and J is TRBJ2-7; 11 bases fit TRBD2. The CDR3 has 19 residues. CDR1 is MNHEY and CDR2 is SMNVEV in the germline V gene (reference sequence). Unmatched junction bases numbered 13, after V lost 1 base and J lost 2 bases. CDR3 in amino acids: CASSLYSQTSGIHTYEQYF. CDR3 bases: TGTGCCAGCAGTTTATATTCCCAGACTAGCGGGATCCATACCTACGAGCAGTACTTC.